Listed below are T cell receptor beta chains from one sample, sequenced in a study of cytomegalovirus exposure and HLA in healthy donors. The data were produced by immunoSEQ multiplex PCR, yet TCRdb's version contains in-frame clones alone and is incomplete. The sample has 100,000 to 120,000 clones, around 87% seen once. The sequenced sample consisted of PBMCs. The source is a man between 40 and 49 years old in good health and CMV-seronegative. Each CDR3 is given with its conserved first and last residue. Fields, in order: V gene, clone size, D gene, J gene, CDR3 DNA, CDR3 protein. A D gene is named only where the DNA matches it firmly. Rows give clone size only sometimes, using once, few, many, or a class for an expanded clone.

TRBV6-1	once	NA	TRBJ2-5	TGTGCCAGCAGTGAAGAGGGCAGGGTCATGACCCAGTACTTC	CASSEEGRVMTQYF
TRBV29-1	NA	NA	TRBJ2-5	TGCAGCGTACAGACAGGGACTGAGACCCAGTACTTC	CSVQTGTETQYF
TRBV11-2	NA	NA	TRBJ1-1	TGTGCCAGCAGCCCCGGGAGGAACACTGAAGCTTTCTTT	CASSPGRNTEAFF
TRBV9	NA	NA	TRBJ2-5	TGTGCCAGCAGCGTAGGACTGCTCCAAGAGACCCAGTACTTC	CASSVGLLQETQYF
TRBV29-1	NA	TRBD1	TRBJ1-1	TGCAGCGGGGCCGGGACAGAGAACACTGAAGCTTTCTTT	CSGAGTENTEAFF
TRBV9	NA	NA	TRBJ1-1	TGTGCCAGCAGCCCAAACAGGAGACGAACCGAAGCTTTCTTT	CASSPNRRRTEAFF
TRBV6-6	NA	TRBD2	TRBJ2-2	TGTGCCAGCAGTTCAGCGGGGGAGGACACCGGGGAGCTGTTTTTT	CASSSAGEDTGELFF
TRBV7-9	once	NA	TRBJ2-3	TGTGCCAGCAGCCTCGACAGGCCCTCCGCCACAGATACGCAGTATTTT	CASSLDRPSATDTQYF
TRBV7-6	NA	NA	TRBJ2-5	TGTGCCAGCAGCTTAGATCCAGGGCGCCCCGGAGAGACCCAGTACTTC	CASSLDPGRPGETQYF
TRBV30	NA	TRBD1	TRBJ1-5	TGTGCCTGGAGTCCGGGACAGGGACTGAATCAGCCCCAGCATTTT	CAWSPGQGLNQPQHF
TRBV7-8	NA	TRBD1	TRBJ2-2	TGTGCCAGCAGGGGGACAGCCTCGAACACCGGGGAGCTGTTTTTT	CASRGTASNTGELFF
TRBV28	once	NA	TRBJ1-1	TGTGCCAGCAGTTTTGGACAGATGAACACTGAAGCTTTCTTT	CASSFGQMNTEAFF
TRBV27	NA	NA	TRBJ2-1	TGTGCCAGCAGTTCCCCAGGGAGGAATGAGCAGTTCTTC	CASSSPGRNEQFF
TRBV18	NA	NA	TRBJ2-3	TGTGCCAGCTCACCACCGTCAACAGATACGCAGTATTTT	CASSPPSTDTQYF
TRBV30	NA	NA	TRBJ2-2	TGTGCCTGGAGTGTACCTACTCCCCGCGACACCGGGGAGCTGTTTTTT	CAWSVPTPRDTGELFF
TRBV6-5	NA	NA	TRBJ1-2	TGTGCCAGCAGTTACTCGGGGGATCCGGGAGTTGGCTACACCTTC	CASSYSGDPGVGYTF
TRBV5-4	NA	TRBD1	TRBJ2-1	TGTGCCAGCAGCCCTGGGGTCGGACAGGGCTTCAATGAGCAGTTCTTC	CASSPGVGQGFNEQFF
TRBV7-9	NA	TRBD2	TRBJ2-1	TGTGCCAGCAGCTTAGTCCGCGGGGGGGCCGTCAATGAGCAGTTCTTC	CASSLVRGGAVNEQFF
TRBV5-1	NA	NA	TRBJ1-1	TGCGCCAGCAGCACCCATCCCGGGGGAGAGGACACTGAAGCTTTCTTT	CASSTHPGGEDTEAFF
TRBV7-9	NA	NA	TRBJ1-1	TGTGCCAGCAGCTTAGGGGGCAGGTTCAGTGAAGCTTTCTTT	CASSLGGRFSEAFF
TRBV18	NA	TRBD1	TRBJ2-3	TGTGCCAGCTCACCGCTTCCCGGACAGGGGAAAGATACGCAGTATTTT	CASSPLPGQGKDTQYF
TRBV5-4	NA	TRBD2	TRBJ2-3	TGTGCCAGCAGCTTGGTACGGGGGGGTATGACAGATACGCAGTATTTT	CASSLVRGGMTDTQYF
TRBV6-1	NA	TRBD1	TRBJ1-3	TGTGCCAGCCCGGGGACAGGGTTCGGTGGAAACACCATATATTTT	CASPGTGFGGNTIYF
TRBV2	NA	TRBD1	TRBJ2-3	TGTGCCAGCAGTCCGGGACAGAAGTCAGATACGCAGTATTTT	CASSPGQKSDTQYF
TRBV18	NA	TRBD1	TRBJ2-7	TGTGCCAGCTCGTCGACAGGGTCCAGCTCCTACGAGCAGTACTTC	CASSSTGSSSYEQYF
TRBV28	NA	TRBD1	TRBJ2-3	TGTGCCAGCAGGGTGGGACAGGGGCCCACAGATACGCAGTATTTT	CASRVGQGPTDTQYF
TRBV5-1	NA	NA	TRBJ1-2	TGCGCCAGCAGCTTGGGGGCAGGGAAGGATGGCTACACCTTC	CASSLGAGKDGYTF
TRBV5-6	once	TRBD2	TRBJ2-1	TGTGCCAGCAGCCCTCGGGTAGCGGGGGGCGAAGAGCAGTTCTTC	CASSPRVAGGEEQFF
TRBV5-1	NA	TRBD1	TRBJ2-7	TGCGCCAGCAGCAAAGGACAGGGGGCCTACGAGCAGTACTTC	CASSKGQGAYEQYF
TRBV28	NA	TRBD1	TRBJ2-2	TGTGCCAGCAGTTTATCCCAGGGGGTGCCATTCACCGGGGAGCTGTTTTTT	CASSLSQGVPFTGELFF
TRBV6-5	NA	NA	TRBJ2-5	TGTGCCAGCAGGAGTTTCCAAGAGACCCAGTACTTC	CASRSFQETQYF
TRBV6-5	NA	TRBD1	TRBJ2-7	TGTGCCAGCAGTGGGGGGACAGGTCAGTACTTC	CASSGGTGQYF
TRBV5-4	NA	NA	TRBJ2-6	TGTGCCAGCAGCTCCGGGACACGCGGGGCCAACGTCCTGACTTTC	CASSSGTRGANVLTF
TRBV2	NA	NA	TRBJ2-7	TGTGCCAGCAGCATTCAGGGGCGGAACGAGCAGTACTTC	CASSIQGRNEQYF
TRBV6-4	few	TRBD1	TRBJ1-1	TGTGCCAGCAGAGCCGCCGACTCAGGGGGGACTGAAGCTTTCTTT	CASRAADSGGTEAFF
TRBV11-1	NA	TRBD2	TRBJ2-1	TGTGCCAGCAGCTTAAGGATAGCGGGGTATTACAATGAGCAGTTCTTC	CASSLRIAGYYNEQFF
TRBV5-1	once	NA	TRBJ2-3	TGCGCCAGCCACCTCGGACAGCGAGGATCAGATACGCAGTATTTT	CASHLGQRGSDTQYF
TRBV7-3	NA	TRBD1	TRBJ1-2	TGTGCCAGCAGCGGGACAGGGGGATCGGGTGGCTACACCTTC	CASSGTGGSGGYTF
TRBV28	NA	TRBD1	TRBJ2-3	TGTGCCAGCAGTCTCGACAGGGGAGTTAGCACAGATACGCAGTATTTT	CASSLDRGVSTDTQYF
TRBV9	NA	TRBD1	TRBJ1-6	TGTGCCAGCAGCGGCGCCGGGACAGGGGCGGCTAATTCACCCCTCCACTTT	CASSGAGTGAANSPLHF
TRBV6-5	once	TRBD1	TRBJ2-7	TGTGCCAGCAGTTGGACAGGAGATTACGAGCAGTACTTT	CASSWTGDYEQYF
TRBV2	NA	TRBD1	TRBJ1-1	TGTGCCAGCAACCTACGACAGGGGGAAGCTTTCTTT	CASNLRQGEAFF
TRBV7-6	NA	NA	TRBJ2-1	TGTGCCAGCAGCTCCCTAACCGGGGGGCCTACAACCGAGCAGTTCTTC	CASSSLTGGPTTEQFF
TRBV5-4	few	NA	TRBJ1-2	TGTGCCAGCAGCCCGATAGACGGAGGGGCAAACTATGGCTACACCTTC	CASSPIDGGANYGYTF
TRBV28	once	NA	TRBJ1-1	TGTGCCACCTACCACACTGAAGCTTTCTTT	CATYHTEAFF
TRBV6-1	NA	NA	TRBJ1-1	TGTGCCAGCAGTGAAATGGAGGGGCACACTGAAGCTTTCTTT	CASSEMEGHTEAFF
TRBV9	NA	TRBD1	TRBJ2-7	TGTGCCAGCAGCGCCCAACAGGGGGTCCTCGGCGAGCAGTACTTC	CASSAQQGVLGEQYF
TRBV15	NA	NA	TRBJ1-3	TGTGCCACCAGCAGTGGTAGGGGAAGCACGGACACCATATATTTT	CATSSGRGSTDTIYF
TRBV6-6	NA	TRBD2	TRBJ2-1	TGTGCCAGCAGTCCCCACGGGCGGGGGGATTACAATGAGCAGTTCTTC	CASSPHGRGDYNEQFF
TRBV5-1	NA	NA	TRBJ2-5	TGCGCCAGCAGCTCGTTCAGTCAAGAGACCCAGTACTTC	CASSSFSQETQYF
TRBV5-4	NA	TRBD1	TRBJ1-1	TGTGCCAGCAGCATCGGACAGGGAAGGACTGAAGCTTTCTTT	CASSIGQGRTEAFF
TRBV27	NA	NA	TRBJ2-5	TGTGCCAGCAGTGCGGGAGAGACCCAGTACTTC	CASSAGETQYF
TRBV2	NA	TRBD1	TRBJ2-7	TGTGCCAACAGCGAAGACAGGGACGAGCAGTACTTC	CANSEDRDEQYF
TRBV7-9	NA	NA	TRBJ2-7	TGTGCCAGCAGCTTCTCGGGTGGGGCTTACGAGCAGTACTTC	CASSFSGGAYEQYF